Listed below are T cell receptor beta chains from one sample, sequenced in a study of T cell responses to AZD1222 COVID-19 vaccine. Data came from immunoSEQ multiplex PCR; TCRdb stores just in-frame clones and leaves some out. The top ten hold roughly 6% of the sample, which has about 89,000 clones, 70% to 90% seen once. Sequenced here: peripheral blood, sampled 28 days after the second AZD1222 dose. Receptors were obtained from an adult who received the AZD1222 COVID-19 vaccine. Both conserved end residues are part of each CDR3. A D gene is named only where the DNA matches it firmly. Clone size, where shown, is once, few, many, or a class for clones that have expanded.

v_gene: TRBV5-4
abundance: .
j_gene: TRBJ1-2
d_gene: TRBD1
len: 16
CDR3aa: CASSPFTGGSPYGYTF
CDR3nt: TGTGCCAGCAGCCCGTTTACAGGGGGCAGCCCTTATGGCTACACCTTC

v_gene: TRBV20-1
abundance: .
j_gene: TRBJ1-1
d_gene: .
len: 11
CDR3aa: CSAPGTPEAFF
CDR3nt: TGCAGTGCTCCCGGGACCCCGGAGGCTTTCTTT

v_gene: TRBV9
abundance: .
j_gene: TRBJ1-3
d_gene: .
len: 13
CDR3aa: CASSVPGRDTIYF
CDR3nt: TGTGCCAGCAGCGTACCAGGTCGAGACACCATATATTTT

v_gene: TRBV6-5
abundance: .
j_gene: TRBJ1-6
d_gene: TRBD1
len: 15
CDR3aa: CASSSPGQGHSPLHF
CDR3nt: TGTGCCAGCAGTTCCCCGGGACAGGGACATTCACCCCTCCACTTT

v_gene: TRBV15
abundance: .
j_gene: TRBJ2-3
d_gene: .
len: 15
CDR3aa: CATSRDPWSTDTQYF
CDR3nt: TGTGCCACCAGCAGAGATCCGTGGTCGACAGATACGCAGTATTTT

v_gene: TRBV3-1/TRBV3-2
abundance: .
j_gene: TRBJ2-7
d_gene: TRBD2
len: 15
CDR3aa: CASSPIIAGGYEQYF
CDR3nt: TGTGCCAGCAGCCCTATTATAGCGGGGGGCTACGAGCAGTACTTC

v_gene: TRBV19
abundance: .
j_gene: TRBJ2-1
d_gene: TRBD1
len: 15
CDR3aa: CASTTGQGLLNEQFF
CDR3nt: TGTGCCAGTACCACGGGACAGGGGTTGTTAAATGAGCAGTTCTTC

v_gene: TRBV19
abundance: .
j_gene: TRBJ1-2
d_gene: .
len: 15
CDR3aa: CASSSRRVLGYGYTF
CDR3nt: TGTGCCAGTAGTTCACGGCGGGTGTTGGGCTATGGCTACACCTTC

v_gene: TRBV30
abundance: .
j_gene: TRBJ1-4
d_gene: .
len: 14
CDR3aa: CAWNVGIVSEKLFF
CDR3nt: TGTGCCTGGAACGTGGGAATTGTTAGTGAAAAACTGTTTTTT

v_gene: TRBV6-4
abundance: .
j_gene: TRBJ2-7
d_gene: TRBD2
len: 15
CDR3aa: CASSDGRGGSYEQYF
CDR3nt: TGTGCCAGCAGTGACGGTCGGGGGGGGTCCTACGAGCAGTACTTC

v_gene: TRBV4-1
abundance: .
j_gene: TRBJ1-4
d_gene: .
len: 15
CDR3aa: CASSQAEQVLEKLFF
CDR3nt: TGCGCCAGCAGCCAAGCCGAACAGGTATTGGAAAAACTGTTTTTT

v_gene: TRBV6-5
abundance: .
j_gene: TRBJ1-5
d_gene: .
len: 15
CDR3aa: CASSRGTADRGSQHF
CDR3nt: TGTGCCAGCAGTCGAGGGACGGCCGACCGGGGGTCCCAGCATTTT

v_gene: TRBV6-5
abundance: .
j_gene: TRBJ2-7
d_gene: .
len: 13
CDR3aa: CASSLDGSYEQYF
CDR3nt: TGTGCCAGCAGCCTGGACGGCTCCTACGAGCAGTACTTC

v_gene: TRBV29-1
abundance: .
j_gene: TRBJ2-2
d_gene: .
len: 8
CDR3aa: CSDGELFF
CDR3nt: TGCAGCGACGGGGAGCTGTTTTTT

v_gene: TRBV7-6
abundance: .
j_gene: TRBJ1-6
d_gene: .
len: 15
CDR3aa: CASSLAAGMLSPLHF
CDR3nt: TGTGCCAGCAGCTTAGCGGCAGGGATGCTTTCACCCCTCCACTTT

v_gene: TRBV5-1
abundance: .
j_gene: TRBJ2-5
d_gene: .
len: 11
CDR3aa: CASSPGTAQYF
CDR3nt: TGCGCCAGCAGCCCCGGTACTGCCCAGTACTTC

v_gene: TRBV9
abundance: .
j_gene: TRBJ2-6
d_gene: .
len: 13
CDR3aa: CASSVMGANVLTF
CDR3nt: TGTGCCAGCAGCGTAATGGGGGCCAACGTCCTGACTTTC

v_gene: TRBV28
abundance: .
j_gene: TRBJ1-3
d_gene: .
len: 15
CDR3aa: CASSPHGASGNTIYF
CDR3nt: TGTGCCAGCAGCCCCCACGGCGCCTCTGGAAACACCATATATTTT

v_gene: TRBV4-1
abundance: few
j_gene: TRBJ1-2
d_gene: .
len: 12
CDR3aa: CASSQGARGYTF
CDR3nt: TGCGCCAGCAGCCAAGGGGCAAGGGGCTACACCTTC

v_gene: TRBV28
abundance: .
j_gene: TRBJ2-1
d_gene: TRBD1
len: 16
CDR3aa: CAARGTPGTGYNEQFF
CDR3nt: TGTGCCGCAAGAGGAACGCCCGGGACAGGGTACAATGAGCAGTTCTTC

v_gene: TRBV10-1
abundance: .
j_gene: TRBJ2-7
d_gene: .
len: 14
CDR3aa: CASSDYGTPGEQYF
CDR3nt: TGCGCCAGCAGTGATTACGGGACACCGGGCGAGCAGTACTTC

v_gene: TRBV7-9
abundance: .
j_gene: TRBJ2-7
d_gene: TRBD1
len: 16
CDR3aa: CASSSRQGGGYYEQYF
CDR3nt: TGTGCCAGCAGCTCTAGACAGGGGGGCGGTTACTACGAGCAGTACTTC

v_gene: TRBV5-1
abundance: .
j_gene: TRBJ2-7
d_gene: .
len: 17
CDR3aa: CASSLEYSGTATQKKYF
CDR3nt: TGCGCCAGCAGCTTGGAATACTCTGGGACCGCGACTCAGAAAAAGTACTTC

v_gene: TRBV5-5
abundance: .
j_gene: TRBJ1-6
d_gene: .
len: 14
CDR3aa: CASSLASDYSPLHF
CDR3nt: TGTGCCAGCAGCCTCGCCAGCGACTATTCACCCCTCCACTTT

v_gene: TRBV27
abundance: .
j_gene: TRBJ1-1
d_gene: .
len: 14
CDR3aa: CASSPGWGNTEAFF
CDR3nt: TGTGCCAGCAGCCCGGGGTGGGGGAACACTGAAGCTTTCTTT

v_gene: TRBV11-2
abundance: .
j_gene: TRBJ1-6
d_gene: .
len: 12
CDR3aa: CASAGTDSPLHF
CDR3nt: TGTGCCAGCGCAGGGACGGATTCACCCCTCCACTTT

v_gene: TRBV6-5
abundance: .
j_gene: TRBJ1-1
d_gene: .
len: 12
CDR3aa: CASRNKNTEAFF
CDR3nt: TGTGCCAGCAGGAACAAGAACACTGAAGCTTTCTTT

v_gene: TRBV23-1
abundance: .
j_gene: TRBJ2-7
d_gene: .
len: 17
CDR3aa: CASSQSDRGSLSYEQYF
CDR3nt: TGCGCCAGCAGTCAATCGGACCGAGGCAGCCTCTCCTACGAGCAGTACTTC

v_gene: TRBV6-5
abundance: .
j_gene: TRBJ1-1
d_gene: .
len: 13
CDR3aa: CARGGPLATEAFF
CDR3nt: TGTGCCAGAGGAGGCCCGCTGGCCACTGAAGCTTTCTTT

v_gene: TRBV2
abundance: .
j_gene: TRBJ1-1
d_gene: .
len: 15
CDR3aa: CASTKRGGQNTEAFF
CDR3nt: TGTGCCAGCACCAAGAGGGGGGGCCAGAACACTGAAGCTTTCTTT

v_gene: TRBV6-6
abundance: .
j_gene: TRBJ2-7
d_gene: .
len: 14
CDR3aa: CASSWGLGLYEQYF
CDR3nt: TGTGCCAGCAGTTGGGGGCTAGGGCTGTACGAGCAGTACTTC

v_gene: TRBV7-9
abundance: .
j_gene: TRBJ1-1
d_gene: .
len: 15
CDR3aa: CASSFWPLRDTEAFF
CDR3nt: TGTGCCAGCAGCTTCTGGCCCCTCAGGGACACTGAAGCTTTCTTT

v_gene: TRBV19
abundance: .
j_gene: TRBJ1-1
d_gene: TRBD1
len: 12
CDR3aa: CASWTGWTEAFF
CDR3nt: TGTGCCAGCTGGACAGGGTGGACTGAAGCTTTCTTT

v_gene: TRBV28
abundance: .
j_gene: TRBJ1-4
d_gene: TRBD1
len: 18
CDR3aa: CASRLGDRWSPTNEKLFF
CDR3nt: TGTGCCAGCAGGCTTGGGGACAGGTGGTCGCCAACTAATGAAAAACTGTTTTTT

v_gene: TRBV30
abundance: .
j_gene: TRBJ2-7
d_gene: .
len: 14
CDR3aa: CAWSTGGSSYEQYF
CDR3nt: TGTGCCTGGAGCACGGGGGGCAGCTCCTACGAGCAGTACTTC